This is a list of T cell receptor beta chains from one sample in a study of blood T cells in healthy people across ages. Via MiXCR, TCRdb re-called the 5' RACE reads, giving one row per CDR3 protein. The sample records 540,000 or so distinct CDR3 sequences, less than 25% being singletons. The same sample was also studied in work on T cells of mothers and their children.

Sequences were obtained from blood. These receptors were obtained from a boy aged 5-17 years in good health. Both conserved end residues are part of each CDR3. The order of the fields is V gene, CDR3 protein.

TRBV6-1	CASRERRGNYNEQFF
TRBV6-2/TRBV6-3	CASSYRQSQNTEAFF
TRBV28	CASSDATTNEKLFF
TRBV7-2	CASSLAGNYPNTIYF
TRBV4-1	CASSQEQASSYEQYF
TRBV7-9	CASSLGQATMNWGQFF
TRBV7-2	CASSLGTSGYTF
TRBV3-1	CASSQDLGHSYNEQFF
TRBV4-1	CASSQGPGLADNEQFF
TRBV7-3	CASSRTGALNEQFF
TRBV2	CASSRTSGVTDTQYF
TRBV20-1	CSAREGGAYGYTF
TRBV5-8	CASSGDRDLYGYTF
TRBV27	CASSLWTSTDTQYF
TRBV24-1	CATSDSGRPNEKLFF
TRBV28	CASSLGGASSYNSPLHF
TRBV6-2/TRBV6-3	CASSYTTDNEKLFF
TRBV12-3/TRBV12-4	CASSGGQGSYNEQFF
TRBV20-1	CSARTGTRVHEQYF
TRBV28	CASSRNGLAGGSYEQYF
TRBV27	CASSTTGGSQPQHF
TRBV20-1	CSVWGTDRMEPQHF
TRBV4-3	CASSQELRTDTQYF
TRBV4-3	CASSQEAQGNEQFF
TRBV27	CASRIWAGGTGELFF
TRBV29-1	CSVGAVYQETQYF
TRBV5-1	CASSLGTPVHEQYF
TRBV7-2	CASSLTGTDSPLHF
TRBV15	CATSAGGNEQYF
TRBV5-1	CASSYGDRAYEQYF
TRBV29-1	CSVTGGGGYTF
TRBV7-9	CASSDHREYRAEAFF